Shown below are 29 T cell receptor beta chains from a single sample sequenced in a study of tumor-infiltrating lymphocytes in localized non-small cell lung cancer. Only in-frame clones appear in the TCRdb table, and some are missing; sequencing was by immunoSEQ multiplex PCR. The table has approximately 9,700 clones, roughly 80% seen once. The sequenced sample was uninvolved lung tissue not adjacent to the tumor. The receptors stem from a human donor with non-small cell lung cancer.

V gene TRBV6-5 combines with J gene TRBJ1-4, with D unclear. The CDR3 covers 14 residues. V lost 6 bases and J lost 6, with 14 bases in between. Germline V gene lookup returns CDR1 MNHEY and CDR2 SVGAGI. The CDR3 DNA reads TGTGCCAGCAGCCGAGGGTACGGGGATGAAAAACTGTTTTTT. Translation gives CASSRGYGDEKLFF.

This clone turned up a few times. The genes are TRBV5-1 and TRBJ2-2, with a possible D match to TRBD1 (6 bases). The germline gives CDR1 SGHRS, CDR2 YFSETQ. The length of the CDR3 is 18 residues. Deletions cut 0 bases from V and 5 bases from J, with 20 bases between. The CDR3 nucleotides are TGCGCCAGCAGCTTGGCGGGACACCTGACCACGGGGACCGGGGAGCTGTTTTTT. Its translation: CASSLAGHLTTGTGELFF.

The rearrangement uses TRBV4-3 and TRBJ2-5; 9 positions match TRBD2. Looked up from germline, CDR1 is LGHNA and CDR2 is YSLEER. J gave up 4 bases and V 1 base, and 4 bases lay outside the gene matches. This CDR3 is 15 amino acids long. CDR3 sequence (DNA): TGCGCCAGCAGCCAAGGGATTAGCGGGGGAGAGACCCAGTACTTC. Translation: CASSQGISGGETQYF.

The chain recombines TRBV25-1 with TRBJ2-1; tentatively, D is TRBD1 or TRBD2 (6 bases each). CDR3 size: 15 residues. V lost 6 bases and J 7 bases, leaving 19 bases between the germline ends. Germline V gives CDR1 MGHDK, CDR2 SYGVNS. The CDR3 loop reads CASSHRDSGVNEQFF. In DNA form, the CDR3 reads TGTGCCAGCAGCCACAGGGATTCGGGGGTAAATGAGCAGTTCTTC.

The chain links TRBV6-5 to TRBJ1-6; D gene unclear. Germline V gene data show CDR1 as MNHEY and CDR2 as SVGAGI. CDR3 length: 14 residues. Trimming took off 2 bases at V and 10 bases at J, with 12 bases between the two ends. This CDR3 is CASSYDGAKSPLHF. CDR3 in DNA: TGTGCCAGCAGTTACGACGGAGCTAAATCACCCCTCCACTTT.

This clone showed up just once. The rearrangement uses TRBV19 and TRBJ1-2; D call uncertain. The CDR3 covers 12 residues. Per the germline V gene, CDR1 is LNHDA and CDR2 is SQIVND (reference sequence). V was shortened by 7 bases and J by 4 bases, with 10 bases between the two germline ends. The CDR3 sequence is CASTEGTYGYTF. The CDR3 DNA reads as TGTGCCAGTACCGAGGGCACCTATGGCTACACCTTC.

This chain uses TRBV5-4 with TRBJ1-2; D gene uncertain. This CDR3 has 14 amino acids. V lost 0 bases to trimming and J lost 4 bases, with 10 bases between them. Per the germline V gene, CDR1 is SGHNT and CDR2 is YYREEE (reference sequence). In nucleotides, the CDR3 is TGTGCCAGCAGCTTGGAGAGGACCGGCTATGGCTACACCTTC. It translates to CASSLERTGYGYTF.

This chain connects TRBV11-2 to TRBJ1-4; D remains ambiguous. The CDR3 runs 17 residues. V shed 1 base and J shed 0 bases, with 12 bases lying between them. Germline V gene sequence: CDR1 SGHAT, CDR2 FQNNGV. In DNA, the CDR3 is TGTGCCAGCAGCTTAGGAGTTGGGCATGCAACTAATGAAAAACTGTTTTTT. Its protein product is CASSLGVGHATNEKLFF.

The rearrangement uses TRBV6-1 and TRBJ2-1; 9 bases are shared with TRBD2. The V gene end was trimmed by 6 bases and the J gene end by 10 bases; junction bases not matched to a gene: 10. The CDR3 consists of 14 residues. CDR1 and CDR2 from the germline V gene are MNHNS and SASEGT. In DNA form, the CDR3 reads TGTGCCAGCAGCCTGACAGGGACTAGCTGGGAGCAGTTCTTC. Translating it yields CASSLTGTSWEQFF.

The gene calls are TRBV19 and TRBJ1-2; D gene ambiguous. The V end lost 1 base, the J end lost 2 bases, and 8 bases lay between the germline ends. The germline gives CDR1 LNHDA, CDR2 SQIVND (reference sequence). The CDR3 contains 14 residues. In DNA form, the CDR3 reads TGTGCCAGTAGTATAGGAGGAGGGAACTATGGCTACACCTTC. This sequence encodes CASSIGGGNYGYTF. Combining the CDR3 with reference TRBV19 and TRBJ1-2 gives the whole variable domain DGGITQSPKYLFRKEGQNVTLSCEQNLNHDAMYWYRQDPGQGLRLIYYSQIVNDFQKGDIAEGYSVSREKKESFPLTVTSAQKNPTAFYLCASSIGGGNYGYTFGSGTRLTVV.

The chain links TRBV6-5 to TRBJ1-1; D remains unclear. This CDR3 is built from 13 residues. CDR1 and CDR2 from the germline V gene are MNHEY and SVGAGI. Trimming removed 3 bases from V and 5 bases from J, with 10 bases in between. The CDR3 DNA reads as TGTGCCAGCAGTTATAAGGGTAAAACTGAAGCTTTCTTT. This encodes CASSYKGKTEAFF.

This clone counts as medium-sized. J is TRBJ2-2 and V is TRBV29-1; 7 nucleotides align to TRBD1. CDR3 length: 15 amino acids. The V and J ends lost 5 bases and 4 bases, in that order; junction bases with no gene match: 10. CDR1 and CDR2 from the germline V gene are SQVTM and ANQGSEA. CDR3 DNA sequence: TGCAGCGTTAAATCACCGGGACAGCGCACCGGGGAGCTGTTTTTT. Its translation is CSVKSPGQRTGELFF.

The gene calls are TRBV5-3 and TRBJ2-7; TRBD2 matches at 7 bases. TRBV5-3 is known as an ORF, though its function is uncertain. This CDR3 region has 16 residues. Trimming at V came to 7 bases and at J to 1 base, leaving 14 bases not matched to a gene. The CDR3 DNA sequence: TGTGCCAGACACCAACGGGGTCTAGCGGCTTCCTACGAGCAGTACTTC. Translation: CARHQRGLAASYEQYF.

The rearrangement joins TRBV4-3 to TRBJ2-7, with D perhaps being TRBD1 or TRBD2 (6 bases each). V gave up 0 bases and J gave up 6 bases, with 18 bases separating them. Germline CDR1 reads LGHNA; CDR2 reads YSLEER. The CDR3 length is 16 residues. CDR3 region: CASSQDRGEPSVEQYF. Written as DNA, the CDR3 is TGCGCCAGCAGCCAAGATAGGGGGGAACCCTCAGTCGAGCAGTACTTC.

The rearrangement joins TRBV5-1 to TRBJ2-2, with 7 bases fitting TRBD1. Trimming took 0 bases from V and 5 from J; bases not matched to a gene: 10. This CDR3 contains 17 residues. Germline loops: CDR1 SGHRS, CDR2 YFSETQ. The CDR3 sequence is CASSLDPQGRGTGELFF. CDR3 DNA: TGCGCCAGCAGCTTGGACCCACAGGGGCGCGGGACCGGGGAGCTGTTTTTT. The complete variable domain, with remaining parts taken from reference TRBV5-1 and TRBJ2-2, reads KAGVTQTPRYLIKTRGQQVTLSCSPISGHRSVSWYQQTPGQGLQFLFEYFSETQRNKGNFPGRFSGRQFSNSRSEMNVSTLELGDSALYLCASSLDPQGRGTGELFFGEGSRLTVL.

In its sample, this clone was seen once. The chain is built from TRBV5-1 and TRBJ2-5, with D hard to call. Per the germline V gene, CDR1 is SGHRS and CDR2 is YFSETQ. The CDR3 contains 14 residues. V was clipped by 1 base and J by 0 bases, with 7 bases between them. CDR3 in DNA: TGCGCCAGCAGCTTGAGTGCAGACCAAGAGACCCAGTACTTC. Translation: CASSLSADQETQYF.

Comments on this clone: Its ends do not fully match the called genes, so a read error is possible. V usage is TRBV7-9 and J usage is TRBJ2-5; D may be TRBD1 (5 bases). The CDR3 length is 14 residues. CDR1 is SEHNR, CDR2 FQNEAQ, per germline (reference sequence). CDR3 amino acids: CASSHDRAQGTQYF. The CDR3 coding sequence is TGTGCCAGCAGCCATGACAGAGCACAAGGGACCCAGTACTTC.

The rearrangement uses TRBV30 and TRBJ2-3; 14 nucleotides align to TRBD2. With 5 bases clipped from V and 5 bases from J, the junction kept 3 bases outside the gene matches. Germline V gene sequence: CDR1 GTSNPN, CDR2 SVGIG (reference sequence). This CDR3 comprises 14 residues. The CDR3 DNA is TGTGCCTGGGGGACTAGCGGGAGCGGAGATACGCAGTATTTT. This sequence encodes CAWGTSGSGDTQYF.

V and J are TRBV10-1 and TRBJ2-7; a weak D match, TRBD2 (6 bases). The V and J ends lost 6 bases and 3 bases respectively, with 21 bases between them. Germline values: CDR1 WNHNN, CDR2 SYGVQD (reference sequence). The CDR3 is made up of 16 amino acids. CDR3: CASRPLKTSSVYEQYF. DNA for the CDR3: TGCGCCAGCAGGCCCCTAAAGACCTCTAGCGTCTACGAGCAGTACTTC.

The chain employs TRBV6-6 and TRBJ2-1; a weak D match, TRBD2 (7 bases). V was shortened by 5 bases and J by 4 bases, with 12 bases between the two germline ends. The CDR3 is made up of 14 amino acids. The germline V gene has CDR1 MNHNY and CDR2 SVGAGI (reference sequence). CDR3 residues: CASSNGGRYNEQFF. For the CDR3, the DNA is TGTGCCAGCAGTAACGGGGGGCGTTACAATGAGCAGTTCTTC.

The chain has TRBV7-9 and TRBJ1-2, with D uncertain. CDR3 length equals 12 residues. CDR1 SEHNR and CDR2 FQNEAQ come from the germline V gene (reference sequence). The V end lost 0 bases, the J end lost 8 bases, and 7 bases lay between the germline ends. CDR3 sequence (DNA): TGTGCCAGCAGCTTAGCGGGTGAGGGCTACACCTTC. Translating gives CASSLAGEGYTF.

This clone was counted a single time. The chain is built from TRBV29-1 and TRBJ2-3; D may be TRBD1 (6 bases). CDR3 size: 14 residues. The germline V gene has CDR1 SQVTM and CDR2 ANQGSEA. Trimming cost V 7 bases and J 0 bases, with 14 bases left between them. CDR3 protein: CSAERGSSTDTQYF. The CDR3 DNA follows: TGCAGCGCTGAGAGGGGGTCTAGCACAGATACGCAGTATTTT.

This clone occurred once. The chain uses TRBV7-2 and TRBJ1-6; D possibly corresponds to TRBD1 (5 bases). CDR3 size: 15 residues. In germline, CDR1 is SGHTA, CDR2 FQGNSA. Trimming cost V 2 bases and J 6 bases, with 11 bases left between them. CDR3 nucleotide sequence: TGTGCCAGCAGCTTACGGACGGGGCCTAATTCACCCCTCCACTTT. Protein product: CASSLRTGPNSPLHF.

J is TRBJ2-7 and V is TRBV6-6, with D possibly matching TRBD1 (8 bases). CDR1 and CDR2 (germline): MNHNY, SVGAGI (reference sequence). V lost 4 bases to trimming and J lost 5 bases, with 15 bases between them. The CDR3 totals 14 residues. The CDR3 reads CASSFRQGRDEQYF. Here the CDR3 DNA reads TGTGCCAGCAGTTTCCGACAGGGGAGGGACGAGCAGTACTTC.

The chain joins TRBV2 to TRBJ2-3; 10 bases align to TRBD2. CDR1 is SNHLY and CDR2 is FYNNEI in the germline V gene. V was clipped by 5 bases and J by 1 base; unmatched bases: 6. The CDR3 has 16 amino acids. CDR3 protein: CASSLSGGLGTDTQYF. Written as DNA, the CDR3 is TGTGCCAGCAGTCTTAGCGGGGGGCTAGGCACAGATACGCAGTATTTT. Together with reference TRBV2 and TRBJ2-3, the CDR3 gives the full variable domain: EPEVTQTPSHQVTQMGQEVILRCVPISNHLYFYWYRQILGQKVEFLVSFYNNEISEKSEIFDDQFSVERPDGSNFTLKIRSTKLEDSAMYFCASSLSGGLGTDTQYFGPGTRLTVL.

The CDR3, as DNA: TGTGCCAGCAACCTCAGGGGGATTGGTAACGAGCAGTACTTC. Residues: CASNLRGIGNEQYF. The rearrangement joins TRBV7-2 to TRBJ2-7; 7 bases map to TRBD1. This CDR3 spans 14 amino acids. CDR1 is SGHTA, CDR2 FQGNSA, per germline. J gave up 5 bases and V 7 bases, and 11 bases lay outside the gene matches.

V usage is TRBV4-3 and J usage is TRBJ2-5, with D perhaps matching TRBD2 (6 bases). Germline CDR1 is LGHNA and CDR2 is YSLEER. The V and J ends lost 4 bases and 4 bases respectively, with 10 bases between them. The CDR3 runs to 13 residues. The DNA for the CDR3 is TGCGCCAGCAGCCTAGCGGTTGGAGAGACCCAGTACTTC. The encoded protein is CASSLAVGETQYF.

The J gene is TRBJ2-3, the V gene TRBV4-1; D is undetermined. Germline V gene data show CDR1 as MGHRA and CDR2 as YSYEKL. V was pared by 0 bases and J by 2 bases, with 15 bases between. The CDR3 consists of 17 residues. This CDR3 is CASSQDDEGKSTDTQYF. CDR3 in DNA: TGCGCCAGCAGCCAAGATGATGAAGGGAAATCCACAGATACGCAGTATTTT.

There are a few counts of this clone. The V call is TRBV30, the J call TRBJ1-4; D gene uncertain. V was cut by 2 bases and J by 6 bases, with 13 bases left in between. The CDR3 sequence is 14 residues long. Germline CDR1 GTSNPN, CDR2 SVGIG (reference sequence). The CDR3 region has the DNA TGTGCCTGGAGTATGGTATTGCCGGATGAAAAACTGTTTTTT. This translates into CAWSMVLPDEKLFF.